Below, 16 T cell receptor beta chains from the same sample are listed, as sequenced in a study of blood T cells in healthy people across ages. Alongside a J-beta primer mix, a sample-barcoded 5' primer served in a second PCR lasting about 7 to 11 cycles. A single record per CDR3 protein comes from TCRdb applying MiXCR to the 5' RACE reads. The sample lists 590,000 or so distinct CDR3 sequences, approximately 30% occurring once. Sequenced: blood. These receptor sequences come from a woman of 80 years or more in good health.

This clonotype has ten or more counts. The rearrangement links TRBV29-1 to TRBJ2-7; no clear D gene. Germline values: CDR1 SQVTM, CDR2 ANQGSEA. Trimming removed 0 bases from V and 6 bases from J, with 6 bases in between. This CDR3 region has 11 residues. CDR3 DNA sequence: TGCAGCGTTGAAGATGTGGGCGAGCAGTACTTC. This translates into CSVEDVGEQYF.

Concerning this clonotype itself: A clone one base away is much larger, so this may be a read error. The J gene is TRBJ1-2, the V gene TRBV30; 7 bases agree with TRBD1. The CDR3 runs 13 residues. The germline gives CDR1 GTSNPN, CDR2 SVGIG (reference sequence). The CDR3 here is CAWSVGTGDGCTF. Written as DNA, the CDR3 is TGTGCCTGGAGTGTAGGAACAGGGGACGGCTGCACCTTC.

This clonotype showed up many times. The gene calls are TRBV7-2 and TRBJ2-7, with D perhaps matching TRBD1 (5 bases). Trimming took 4 bases from V and 6 from J, leaving 13 bases between them. The CDR3 covers 13 residues. Looked up from germline, CDR1 is SGHTA and CDR2 is FQGNSA. This CDR3 reads CASSSLMGPEQYF. In DNA, the CDR3 is TGTGCCAGCAGCTCCCTTATGGGGCCCGAGCAGTACTTC.

This clonotype was recorded many times. The chain carries TRBV29-1 and TRBJ2-7; the D gene could be TRBD1 or TRBD2 (5 bases each). There are 15 residues in the CDR3. Trimming cost V 0 bases and J 3 bases, with 15 bases left between them. CDR1 SQVTM and CDR2 ANQGSEA come from the germline V gene. The CDR3 nucleotides read TGCAGCGTTGAAGATCCAGAGAGGGGAGACTACGAGCAGTACTTC. Translated, it gives CSVEDPERGDYEQYF.

As to this clonotype: A much bigger clone sits one base away, suggesting this may be a read error. The rearrangement joins TRBV20-1 to TRBJ1-1; D might be TRBD1 (5 bases). The V gene lost 8 bases and the J gene lost 1 base, with 17 bases spanning the gap. Germline V lookup: CDR1 DFQATT, CDR2 SNEGSKA (reference sequence). The CDR3 has 14 residues. The CDR3 reads CSPKPGLPNTEAFF. The CDR3 nucleotides are TGCAGTCCAAAGCCAGGGTTGCCGAACACTGAAGCTTTCTTT.

This clonotype was counted many times. This rearrangement joins TRBV20-1 to TRBJ2-4, with 14 bases fitting TRBD2. This CDR3 spans 19 amino acids. The germline V gene has CDR1 DFQATT and CDR2 SNEGSKA (reference sequence). Losses at the gene ends were 1 base for V and 0 bases for J; bases not matched to a gene: 8. This CDR3 is CSARGPGLAGELAKNIQYF. Here the CDR3 DNA reads TGCAGTGCTAGAGGCCCGGGACTAGCGGGGGAGTTAGCCAAAAACATTCAGTACTTC.

This clonotype was observed a few times. A read error may account for a junction end that differs from germline. The J gene is TRBJ1-6, the V gene TRBV5-1, with no clear D. The CDR3 totals 13 residues. In germline, CDR1 is SGHRS, CDR2 YFSETQ. The CDR3: CASSLEHNSPPHF. In DNA form, the CDR3 reads TGCGCCAGCAGCTTGGAACACAATTCACCCCCCCACTTT.

There are many counts of this clonotype. The chain is built from TRBV7-8 and TRBJ2-7; TRBD1 aligns across 7 bases. This CDR3 contains 13 residues. Germline V gene data show CDR1 as SGHVS and CDR2 as FQNEAQ. V lost 3 bases and J lost 7; bases outside the gene matches: 6. CDR3 sequence reads: CASSFDRVGEQYF. The DNA of the CDR3 is TGTGCCAGCAGCTTCGACAGGGTGGGGGAGCAGTACTTC.

V is TRBV10-2 and J is TRBJ2-4; maybe TRBD1 (6 bases). TRBJ2-7 explains the end of the DNA better; the J call may be wrong. The CDR3 consists of 15 residues. CDR1 and CDR2 (germline): WSHSY, SAAADI. The CDR3 region is CASSKTPDSSYEQYF. The DNA of the CDR3 is TGCGCCAGCAGCAAAACACCGGACAGCTCCTACGAGCAGTACTTC.

This clonotype was observed once. The chain has TRBV2 and TRBJ1-2, with a weak D call TRBD1 (5 bases). This CDR3 spans 14 amino acids. V gave up 6 bases and J gave up 6 bases, with 17 bases separating them. Germline CDR1 is SNHLY and CDR2 is FYNNEI. The CDR3 protein is CASRRGPETHGYTF. CDR3 nucleotide sequence: TGTGCCAGCAGACGGGGACCTGAGACCCATGGCTACACCTTC.

The chain carries TRBV4-2 and TRBJ2-1; 9 bases are shared with TRBD2. The germline V gene has CDR1 LGHNA and CDR2 YNFKEQ. The CDR3 loop spans 18 amino acids. V lost 1 base, J lost 5 bases, and 12 bases stayed unmatched. The DNA for the CDR3 is TGTGCCAGCAGCCAAGCGGGGCGGGAGGGCCGCAAAGACAATGAGCAGTTCTTC. Translated, it gives CASSQAGREGRKDNEQFF.

The V and J genes are TRBV14 and TRBJ2-1, with D perhaps being TRBD1 or TRBD2 (6 bases each). The CDR3 is 15 amino acids. The germline V gene encodes CDR1 SGHDN and CDR2 FVKESK. V was clipped by 4 bases and J by 6 bases, with 16 bases between them. Here the CDR3 DNA reads TGTGCCAGCAGCCCCCGTGGGGGGCTTTTCAATGAGCAGTTCTTC. Amino acid sequence: CASSPRGGLFNEQFF.

This clonotype came up many times. The chain is built from TRBV5-1 and TRBJ2-5; TRBD1 matches 7 bases. CDR3 length equals 15 residues. The germline CDR1 and CDR2 sequences are SGHRS and YFSETQ. Unmatched junction bases numbered 2, after V lost 0 bases and J lost 0 bases. The CDR3 sequence is CASSLGTGHQETQYF. The CDR3 bases are TGCGCCAGCAGCTTGGGGACAGGCCACCAAGAGACCCAGTACTTC.

Ten or more counts support this clonotype. This CDR3 is CSAPDPANYGYTF. DNA for the CDR3: TGCAGTGCTCCTGATCCGGCCAACTATGGCTACACCTTC. The V gene is TRBV20-1, the J gene TRBJ1-2; D gene unclear. This CDR3 region has 13 residues. Trimming removed 5 bases from V and 2 bases from J, with 12 bases in between. The V gene's germline CDR1 is DFQATT and CDR2 SNEGSKA (reference sequence).

This clonotype was found many times. This sequence joins TRBV5-1 and TRBJ1-2; TRBD1 agrees at 7 bases. The V segment lost 3 bases and the J segment 4 bases; nucleotides outside the gene matches: 6. The CDR3 sequence is 14 residues long. Germline V CDR1 and CDR2: SGHRS, YFSETQ. The CDR3 reads CASSWGQTVYGYTF. The CDR3 nucleotides are TGCGCCAGCAGCTGGGGACAGACGGTCTATGGCTACACCTTC.

J is TRBJ1-1 and V is TRBV20-1; D is uncertain. Germline V CDR1 and CDR2: DFQATT, SNEGSKA (reference sequence). V was shortened by 3 bases and J by 14 bases, with 16 bases between the two germline ends. The CDR3 loop spans 11 amino acids. CDR3 DNA sequence: TGCAGTGCTAGTGGCAACGGAGGGATATTCTTT. Translated, it gives CSASGNGGIFF.